This TCR beta chain was sequenced during a study of CD8 T cells in Susac syndrome. The V gene end was trimmed by 0 bases and the J gene end by 4 bases; junction bases not matched to a gene: 5. The CDR3 runs 16 residues. Germline-derived CDR1 and CDR2 are SGHRS and YFSETQ. The RNA input was about 0.5 to 1 ug, and it was reverse transcribed with random hexamers. TCRdb called the immunoSEQ multiplex PCR reads again in MiXCR, with one record for every CDR3 protein. The profile covers more than 100,000 distinct CDR3 sequences, with about 94% appearing a single time and around 0.27% taken by the ten largest.

The chain joins TRBV5-1 to TRBJ2-3, with 10 positions matching TRBD2. Sample: CD8+ T cells from PBMCs. This receptor was taken from a human donor with Susac syndrome. CDR3 sequence reads: CASSLAVSGGADTQYF. The CDR3 nucleotides read TGCGCCAGCAGCTTGGCGGTCAGCGGGGGGGCAGATACGCAGTATTTT.